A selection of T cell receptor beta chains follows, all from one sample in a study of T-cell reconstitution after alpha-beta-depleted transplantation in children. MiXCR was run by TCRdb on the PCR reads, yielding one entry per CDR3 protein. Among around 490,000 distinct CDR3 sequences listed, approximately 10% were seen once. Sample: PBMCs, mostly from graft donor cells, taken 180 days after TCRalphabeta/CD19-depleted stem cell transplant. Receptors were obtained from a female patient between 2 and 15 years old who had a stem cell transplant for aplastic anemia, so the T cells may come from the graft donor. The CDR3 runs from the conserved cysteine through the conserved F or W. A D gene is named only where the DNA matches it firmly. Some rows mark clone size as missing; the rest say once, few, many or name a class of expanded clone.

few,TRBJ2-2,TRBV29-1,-,CSVPRDTGELFF,TGCAGCGTCCCACGGGACACCGGGGAGCTGTTTTTT
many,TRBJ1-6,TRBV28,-,CASSFTGYNSPLHF,TGTGCCAGCAGTTTTACAGGGTATAATTCACCCCTCCACTTT
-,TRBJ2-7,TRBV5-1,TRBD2,CASSSTSGRAYEQYF,TGCGCCAGCAGCTCAACTAGCGGGAGGGCCTACGAGCAGTACTTC
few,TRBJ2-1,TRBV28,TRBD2,CASSPRLAGAWYEQFF,TGTGCCAGCAGTCCCCGCCTAGCGGGAGCGTGGTATGAGCAGTTCTTC
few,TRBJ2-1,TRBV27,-,CASTFPPIRVNEQFF,TGTGCCAGCACCTTTCCTCCGATTAGAGTTAATGAGCAGTTCTTC
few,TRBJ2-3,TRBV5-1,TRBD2,CASTPSGRMGTDTQYF,TGCGCCAGCACCCCTAGCGGGAGGATGGGGACAGATACGCAGTATTTT
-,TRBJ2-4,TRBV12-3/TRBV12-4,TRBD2,CASSSGGPAKNIQYF,TGTGCCAGCAGCTCGGGAGGGCCCGCCAAAAACATTCAGTACTTC
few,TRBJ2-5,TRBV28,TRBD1,CASSLTGQGRETQYF,TGTGCCAGCAGTTTGACGGGACAGGGACGAGAGACCCAGTACTTC
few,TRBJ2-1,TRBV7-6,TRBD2,CASSLDVASGFNEQFF,TGTGCCAGCAGCTTAGATGTGGCTAGCGGGTTCAATGAGCAGTTCTTC
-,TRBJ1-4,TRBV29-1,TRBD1,CSFNRGTNEKMFF,TGCAGCTTCAACAGGGGTACTAATGAAAAAATGTTTTTT
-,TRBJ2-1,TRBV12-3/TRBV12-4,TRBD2,CASSLTRLALVPEQFF,TGTGCCAGCTCCCTTACCCGACTAGCTCTGGTTCCTGAGCAGTTCTTC
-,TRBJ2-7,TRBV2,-,CASVGADQYF,TGTGCCAGCGTAGGGGCCGACCAGTACTTC
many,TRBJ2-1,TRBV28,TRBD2,CASSVTSGGANEQFF,TGTGCCAGCAGTGTGACTAGCGGGGGGGCGAATGAGCAGTTCTTC
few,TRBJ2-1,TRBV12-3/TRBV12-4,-,CASASVGLNNEQFF,TGTGCCAGCGCCAGTGTTGGGCTCAACAATGAGCAGTTCTTC
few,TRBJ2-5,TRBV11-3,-,CASSLAFSQETQYF,TGTGCCAGCAGCTTAGCGTTTAGCCAAGAGACCCAGTACTTC
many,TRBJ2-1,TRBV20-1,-,CRVGRSSYNEQFF,TGCAGGGTGGGGAGGAGCTCCTACAATGAGCAGTTCTTC
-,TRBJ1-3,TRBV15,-,CATSRGIDKPGNTIYF,TGTGCCACCAGCAGAGGAATTGACAAACCTGGAAACACCATATATTTT
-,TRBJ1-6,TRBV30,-,CAWNEGYNSPLHF,TGTGCCTGGAATGAGGGCTATAATTCACCCCTCCACTTT
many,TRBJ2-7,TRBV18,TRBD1,CASSTGTGGTYEQYF,TGTGCCAGCTCAACGGGGACAGGGGGAACCTACGAGCAGTACTTC
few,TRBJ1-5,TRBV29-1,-,CSAVEGSSNQPQHF,TGCAGCGCCGTAGAAGGGAGTAGCAATCAGCCCCAGCATTTT
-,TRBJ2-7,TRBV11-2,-,CASSKDWVSTYEQYF,TGTGCCAGCAGCAAGGATTGGGTGTCAACCTACGAGCAGTACTTC
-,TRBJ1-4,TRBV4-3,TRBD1,CASSQVSGTGYEKLFF,TGCGCCAGCAGCCAAGTATCTGGGACAGGGTACGAAAAACTGTTTTTT
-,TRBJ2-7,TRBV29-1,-,CSGGDAGRSYEQYF,TGCAGCGGGGGGGACGCCGGTCGCTCCTACGAGCAGTACTTC
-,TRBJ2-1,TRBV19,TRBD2,CASSLTSSMAGVYNEQFF,TGTGCCAGTAGTCTCACCTCGTCCATGGCGGGAGTCTACAATGAGCAGTTCTTC
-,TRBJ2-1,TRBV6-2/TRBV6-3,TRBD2,CASSYVLAGEEQFF,TGTGCCAGCAGTTACGTACTAGCGGGAGAAGAGCAGTTCTTC
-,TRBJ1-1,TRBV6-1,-,CASSALRSPNTEAFF,TGTGCCAGCAGTGCCCTCCGATCACCGAACACTGAAGCTTTCTTT
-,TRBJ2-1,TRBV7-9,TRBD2,CASSLVGTSVNEQFF,TGTGCCAGCAGCTTAGTTGGGACTAGCGTAAACGAGCAGTTCTTC
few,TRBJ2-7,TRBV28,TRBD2,CASSLGGPRYEQYF,TGTGCCAGCAGTTTGGGAGGGCCCCGCTACGAGCAGTACTTC
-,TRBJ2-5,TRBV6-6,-,CASKGGAMETQYF,TGTGCCAGCAAGGGGGGCGCGATGGAGACCCAGTACTTC
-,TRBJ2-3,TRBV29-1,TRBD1,CSTRVRGQNTQYF,TGCAGCACCCGAGTCAGGGGGCAAAATACGCAGTATTTT
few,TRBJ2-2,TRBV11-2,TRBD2,CASSLVLAGGPGTGELFF,TGTGCCAGCAGCTTAGTCCTGGCGGGAGGGCCGGGCACCGGGGAGCTGTTTTTT
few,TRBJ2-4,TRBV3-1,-,CASSFRRGIQYF,TGTGCCAGCAGCTTTCGGAGGGGCATTCAGTACTTC
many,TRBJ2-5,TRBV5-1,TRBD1,CASSRDRGQETQYF,TGTGCCAGCAGCCGGGACAGGGGTCAAGAGACCCAGTACTTC
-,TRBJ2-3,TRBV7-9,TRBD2,CASSLGLAGPPTDTQYF,TGTGCCAGCAGCTTAGGGTTAGCGGGACCACCCACAGATACGCAGTATTTT
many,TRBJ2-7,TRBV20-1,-,CSARRSYEQYF,TGCAGTGCTAGAAGGTCCTACGAGCAGTACTTC
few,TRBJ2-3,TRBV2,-,CASTQLGISTDTQYF,TGTGCCAGCACCCAACTAGGAATTAGCACAGATACGCAGTATTTT
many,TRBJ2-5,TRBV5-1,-,CASSGQTQETQYF,TGCGCCAGCAGCGGACAGACACAAGAGACCCAGTACTTC
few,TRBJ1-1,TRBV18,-,CASSPPTTRANTEAFF,TGTGCCAGCTCACCACCCACGACAAGGGCGAACACTGAAGCTTTCTTT
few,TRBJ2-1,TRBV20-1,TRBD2,CSAREIRTSPPEQFF,TGCAGTGCTAGAGAGATTAGGACTAGCCCGCCTGAGCAGTTCTTC
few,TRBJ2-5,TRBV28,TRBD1,CASSTTGTGGFQYF,TGTGCCAGCAGTACAACCGGGACAGGCGGTTTCCAGTACTTC
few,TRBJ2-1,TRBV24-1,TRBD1,CATSPRDRGDEQFF,TGTGCCACCAGTCCAAGGGACAGGGGGGATGAGCAGTTCTTC
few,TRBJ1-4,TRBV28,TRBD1,CASSLGTVSTNEKLFF,TGTGCCAGCAGTTTAGGGACAGTGAGCACTAATGAAAAACTGTTTTTT
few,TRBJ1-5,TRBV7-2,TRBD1,CASSPSTGINQPQHF,TGTGCCAGCAGCCCTTCGACAGGGATCAATCAGCCCCAGCATTTT
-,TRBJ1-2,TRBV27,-,CASSLHISQNIYGYTF,TGTGCCAGCAGTTTACACATCAGTCAGAACATCTATGGCTACACCTTC
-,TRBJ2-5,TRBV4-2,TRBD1,CASSQDGQGVQETQYF,TGTGCCAGCAGCCAAGATGGTCAGGGGGTCCAAGAGACCCAGTACTTC
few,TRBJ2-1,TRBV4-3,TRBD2,CASSQVLPPKTSGIDNEQFF,TGCGCCAGCAGCCAAGTTTTACCGCCGAAGACTAGCGGGATAGACAATGAGCAGTTCTTC
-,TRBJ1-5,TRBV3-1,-,CASSHDGAREAQHF,TGTGCCAGCAGCCACGATGGGGCCAGGGAGGCCCAGCATTTT
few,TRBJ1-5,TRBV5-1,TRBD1,CASSPGQSYSNQPQHF,TGCGCCAGCAGTCCGGGACAGAGTTATAGCAATCAGCCCCAGCATTTT